This T cell receptor beta chain was recovered during a study of T cells in localized non-small cell lung cancer. Study-wide findings and caveats: Across samples, adjacent lung featured a median around 57 of the top 100 tumor clones. Uninvolved adjacent lung showed higher T cell clonality than tumor.

Produced via immunoSEQ multiplex PCR; TCRdb's table is partial and in-frame only. This sample has 40,000 to 60,000 clones, with more than 75% found just once. As to this clone: The antigen remains unidentified.

CDR1 and CDR2 from the germline V gene are SGHVS and FQNEAQ. The CDR3 sequence is 14 residues long. Trimming took 2 bases from V and 5 from J, leaving 12 bases between them. This clonotype originated in a female donor with stage II lung adenocarcinoma. The chain couples TRBV7-8 to TRBJ2-5; D remains ambiguous. The starting material was PBMCs, obtained before any cancer treatment. The chain's CDR3 is CASSLLVVSETQYF. The CDR3 DNA follows: TGTGCCAGCAGCTTACTGGTCGTCAGCGAGACCCAGTACTTC.